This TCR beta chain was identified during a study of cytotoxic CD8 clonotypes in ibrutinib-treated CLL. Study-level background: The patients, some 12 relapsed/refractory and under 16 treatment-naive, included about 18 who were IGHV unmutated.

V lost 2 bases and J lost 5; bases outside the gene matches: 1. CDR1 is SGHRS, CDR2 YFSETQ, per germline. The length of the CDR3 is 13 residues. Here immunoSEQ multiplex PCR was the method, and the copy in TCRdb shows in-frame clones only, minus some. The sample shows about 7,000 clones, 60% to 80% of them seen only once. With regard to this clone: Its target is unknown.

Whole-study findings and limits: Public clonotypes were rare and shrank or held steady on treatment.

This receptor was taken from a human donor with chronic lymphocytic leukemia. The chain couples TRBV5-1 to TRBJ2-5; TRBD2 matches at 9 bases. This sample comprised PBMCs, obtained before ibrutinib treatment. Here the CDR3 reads CASSFSGSETQYF. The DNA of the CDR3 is TGCGCCAGCAGCTTTAGCGGGAGCGAGACCCAGTACTTC.